This T cell receptor (beta chain) was identified during a study of blood T cell repertoires in COVID-19. The overall study: Samples representing acute and convalescent COVID-19 were sourced from the United States, Italy and Spain.

This CDR3 region has 14 residues. Germline V gene sequence: CDR1 SGHRS, CDR2 YFSETQ. V lost 0 bases and J 5 bases, leaving 8 bases between the germline ends. The assay was immunoSEQ multiplex PCR, and TCRdb's table has in-frame clones only and misses some. The repertoire includes more than 65,000 clones, roughly 80% of them detected once, and over 5.5% sits in the top ten. The sequence was obtained from a man aged 60-69 years with active or convalescent COVID-19. The gene calls are TRBV5-1 and TRBJ1-4; D uncertain. The sequenced sample was peripheral blood. The CDR3 protein is CASSLGRSNEKLFF. The CDR3 nucleotides read TGCGCCAGCAGCTTGGGCAGGTCCAATGAAAAACTGTTTTTT.